These T cell receptor beta chains were read from a single sample in a study of cytomegalovirus exposure and HLA in healthy donors. Repertoires were generated with immunoSEQ multiplex PCR, while TCRdb's copy carries only in-frame clones and drops some. This sample carries about 150,000 clones, roughly 80% of them seen once, and the ten largest clones take roughly 3.4%. The source material was PBMCs. These receptors came from a human donor in good health. Each CDR3 is given with its conserved first and last residue. The D gene is left open where the match is weak. Rows may omit the clone size; those that give it use once, few, many or a size class.

j_call: TRBJ2-7
clone_size: -
d_call: TRBD1
v_call: TRBV7-2
cdr3_aa: CAGSLDGTGMLNEQYF
cdr3_nt: TGTGCCGGCAGCTTAGATGGGACAGGGATGTTAAACGAGCAGTACTTC

j_call: TRBJ2-1
clone_size: -
d_call: -
v_call: TRBV7-6
cdr3_aa: CASSLGWGSDNEQFF
cdr3_nt: TGTGCCAGCAGCTTAGGATGGGGCTCAGACAATGAGCAGTTCTTC

j_call: TRBJ2-2
clone_size: -
d_call: -
v_call: TRBV5-4
cdr3_aa: CASSSRAAGELFF
cdr3_nt: TGTGCCAGCAGCTCGAGGGCCGCCGGGGAGCTGTTTTTT

j_call: TRBJ2-2
clone_size: -
d_call: TRBD1
v_call: TRBV29-1
cdr3_aa: CSVDGNRGGELFF
cdr3_nt: TGCAGCGTTGATGGTAACAGGGGCGGGGAGCTGTTTTTT

j_call: TRBJ2-7
clone_size: -
d_call: TRBD1
v_call: TRBV18
cdr3_aa: CASSPATGGYEQYF
cdr3_nt: TGTGCCAGCTCACCAGCAACAGGGGGGTACGAGCAGTACTTC

j_call: TRBJ1-1
clone_size: -
d_call: -
v_call: TRBV9
cdr3_aa: CASTRDTVNTEAFF
cdr3_nt: TGTGCCAGCACCAGGGACACAGTGAACACTGAAGCTTTCTTT

j_call: TRBJ2-1
clone_size: -
d_call: TRBD2
v_call: TRBV7-3
cdr3_aa: CASSLGAGVRVYEQFF
cdr3_nt: TGTGCCAGCAGCTTAGGAGCGGGAGTCCGAGTTTATGAGCAGTTCTTC

j_call: TRBJ2-7
clone_size: once
d_call: -
v_call: TRBV27
cdr3_aa: CASSLAASTGEQYF
cdr3_nt: TGTGCCAGCAGTTTAGCCGCTTCTACGGGCGAGCAGTACTTC

j_call: TRBJ2-1
clone_size: -
d_call: TRBD1
v_call: TRBV6-6
cdr3_aa: CASTLDGQGEQFF
cdr3_nt: TGTGCCAGCACCCTGGATGGACAGGGTGAGCAGTTCTTC

j_call: TRBJ1-2
clone_size: once
d_call: -
v_call: TRBV5-5
cdr3_aa: CASSLTANYGYTF
cdr3_nt: TGTGCCAGCAGCTTGACAGCTAACTATGGCTACACCTTC

j_call: TRBJ1-2
clone_size: once
d_call: TRBD1
v_call: TRBV7-8
cdr3_aa: CASSQTGSTGVSGYTF
cdr3_nt: TGTGCCAGCAGCCAAACTGGATCGACAGGGGTGAGCGGCTACACCTTC

j_call: TRBJ2-1
clone_size: -
d_call: -
v_call: TRBV10-3
cdr3_aa: CAISESALSSDEQFF
cdr3_nt: TGTGCCATCAGTGAGTCGGCCCTGTCTAGTGATGAGCAGTTCTTC

j_call: TRBJ1-5
clone_size: few
d_call: -
v_call: TRBV10-3
cdr3_aa: CAAHRDSNQPQHF
cdr3_nt: TGTGCCGCCCACAGGGATAGCAATCAGCCCCAGCATTTT

j_call: TRBJ2-7
clone_size: -
d_call: -
v_call: TRBV4-1
cdr3_aa: CASSHPNDRSSYEQYF
cdr3_nt: TGCGCCAGCAGCCACCCCAACGATAGGAGCTCCTACGAGCAGTACTTC

j_call: TRBJ2-5
clone_size: -
d_call: -
v_call: TRBV30
cdr3_aa: CAWDQGGGIKTQYF
cdr3_nt: TGTGCCTGGGACCAGGGGGGAGGTATAAAGACCCAGTACTTC

j_call: TRBJ2-7
clone_size: -
d_call: TRBD1
v_call: TRBV19
cdr3_aa: CASSPLGTEYEQYF
cdr3_nt: TGTGCCAGTAGTCCCTTAGGGACAGAGTACGAGCAGTACTTC

j_call: TRBJ1-5
clone_size: -
d_call: -
v_call: TRBV2
cdr3_aa: CASSSALQSTYSNQPQHF
cdr3_nt: TGTGCCAGCAGTTCAGCATTACAGTCCACATATAGCAATCAGCCCCAGCATTTT

j_call: TRBJ2-1
clone_size: -
d_call: -
v_call: TRBV14
cdr3_aa: CASSQDWTNYNEQFF
cdr3_nt: TGTGCCAGCAGCCAAGATTGGACTAATTACAATGAGCAGTTCTTC

j_call: TRBJ1-4
clone_size: -
d_call: -
v_call: TRBV6-1
cdr3_aa: CASSEPSRPGLFF
cdr3_nt: TGTGCCAGCAGTGAACCCAGTAGACCGGGACTGTTTTTT

j_call: TRBJ2-2
clone_size: -
d_call: -
v_call: TRBV5-6
cdr3_aa: CASSLAGTGELFF
cdr3_nt: TGTGCCAGCAGCTTGGCCGGTACCGGGGAGCTGTTTTTT

j_call: TRBJ2-3
clone_size: -
d_call: -
v_call: TRBV25-1
cdr3_aa: CASRLTDTQYF
cdr3_nt: TGTGCCAGCAGACTAACTGATACGCAGTATTTT

j_call: TRBJ1-4
clone_size: -
d_call: -
v_call: TRBV7-9
cdr3_aa: CASSFVGEKLFF
cdr3_nt: TGTGCCAGCAGCTTCGTGGGCGAAAAACTGTTTTTT

j_call: TRBJ1-5
clone_size: -
d_call: -
v_call: TRBV4-2
cdr3_aa: CASSQEAVYNQPQHF
cdr3_nt: TGTGCCAGCAGCCAAGAGGCGGTGTACAATCAGCCCCAGCATTTT

j_call: TRBJ1-2
clone_size: few
d_call: TRBD1
v_call: TRBV18
cdr3_aa: CASSPKTGGPYYGYTF
cdr3_nt: TGTGCCAGCTCACCTAAGACAGGGGGGCCATACTATGGCTACACCTTC

j_call: TRBJ2-2
clone_size: -
d_call: -
v_call: TRBV7-9
cdr3_aa: CASSPRTAMTGELFF
cdr3_nt: TGTGCCAGCAGCCCGCGGACAGCCATGACCGGGGAGCTGTTTTTT

j_call: TRBJ1-5
clone_size: -
d_call: -
v_call: TRBV18
cdr3_aa: CASSPDRNQPQHF
cdr3_nt: TGTGCCAGCTCACCGGACAGAAATCAGCCCCAGCATTTT

j_call: TRBJ1-1
clone_size: -
d_call: TRBD1
v_call: TRBV4-3
cdr3_aa: CASSHRQGGVTEAFF
cdr3_nt: TGCGCCAGCAGCCACAGACAGGGCGGGGTCACTGAAGCTTTCTTT

j_call: TRBJ2-2
clone_size: -
d_call: -
v_call: TRBV6-4
cdr3_aa: CASSDGMEAATTGELFF
cdr3_nt: TGTGCCAGCAGTGACGGAATGGAGGCAGCAACCACCGGGGAGCTGTTTTTT

j_call: TRBJ2-7
clone_size: -
d_call: TRBD2
v_call: TRBV6-5
cdr3_aa: CASSYFGGSQYEQYF
cdr3_nt: TGTGCCAGCAGTTACTTTGGCGGGAGTCAATACGAGCAGTACTTC

j_call: TRBJ2-3
clone_size: once
d_call: TRBD2
v_call: TRBV12-5
cdr3_aa: CASGSPTGGSTDTQYF
cdr3_nt: TGTGCTAGTGGTTCCCCCACGGGGGGGAGCACAGATACGCAGTATTTT

j_call: TRBJ2-7
clone_size: -
d_call: -
v_call: TRBV7-9
cdr3_aa: CASSFSTAAYEQYF
cdr3_nt: TGTGCCAGCAGCTTTAGCACGGCAGCCTACGAGCAGTACTTC

j_call: TRBJ2-6
clone_size: -
d_call: TRBD1
v_call: TRBV7-9
cdr3_aa: CASSLGTGPSGANVLTF
cdr3_nt: TGTGCCAGCAGCTTAGGGACAGGGCCCTCTGGGGCCAACGTCCTGACTTTC

j_call: TRBJ1-6
clone_size: -
d_call: -
v_call: TRBV4-1
cdr3_aa: CASSQDLGAGSLQYNSPLHF
cdr3_nt: TGCGCCAGCAGCCAAGATCTTGGGGCAGGGTCTCTTCAATATAATTCACCCCTCCACTTT

j_call: TRBJ2-5
clone_size: -
d_call: TRBD2
v_call: TRBV6-1
cdr3_aa: CATFHSGRGTQYF
cdr3_nt: TGTGCCACATTCCATAGCGGGCGAGGGACCCAGTACTTC

j_call: TRBJ1-5
clone_size: -
d_call: -
v_call: TRBV30
cdr3_aa: CAWSRQGSSNQPQHF
cdr3_nt: TGTGCCTGGAGTCGGCAGGGATCGAGCAATCAGCCCCAGCATTTT

j_call: TRBJ1-1
clone_size: -
d_call: -
v_call: TRBV11-2
cdr3_aa: CASSLFSGTMNTEAFF
cdr3_nt: TGTGCCAGCAGCTTATTCAGTGGAACTATGAACACTGAAGCTTTCTTT

j_call: TRBJ2-3
clone_size: -
d_call: TRBD1
v_call: TRBV30
cdr3_aa: CARRQGSTDTQYF
cdr3_nt: TGTGCCCGTAGACAGGGTAGCACAGATACGCAGTATTTT

j_call: TRBJ1-1
clone_size: -
d_call: TRBD1
v_call: TRBV19
cdr3_aa: CASRQGDTEAFF
cdr3_nt: TGTGCCAGTCGACAGGGGGACACTGAAGCTTTCTTT

j_call: TRBJ2-3
clone_size: -
d_call: TRBD2
v_call: TRBV4-3
cdr3_aa: CASSLSAGTSGSDTQYF
cdr3_nt: TGCGCCAGCAGCCTCTCAGCCGGGACTAGCGGGAGTGATACGCAGTATTTT

j_call: TRBJ2-5
clone_size: -
d_call: TRBD1
v_call: TRBV19
cdr3_aa: CASSLRTGQETQYF
cdr3_nt: TGTGCCAGTAGTCTCCGGACAGGGCAAGAGACCCAGTACTTC

j_call: TRBJ1-2
clone_size: -
d_call: -
v_call: TRBV7-9
cdr3_aa: CASSLGGGYGYTF
cdr3_nt: TGTGCCAGCAGCTTAGGAGGGGGCTATGGCTACACCTTC

j_call: TRBJ2-1
clone_size: -
d_call: -
v_call: TRBV7-9
cdr3_aa: CASSLGGLGNEQFF
cdr3_nt: TGTGCCAGCAGCTTAGGGGGCCTGGGGAATGAGCAGTTCTTC

j_call: TRBJ2-1
clone_size: -
d_call: TRBD2
v_call: TRBV13
cdr3_aa: CASSSKTSGLRGVGNEQFF
cdr3_nt: TGTGCCAGCAGCTCAAAGACTAGCGGCCTACGCGGTGTCGGGAATGAGCAGTTCTTC

j_call: TRBJ1-2
clone_size: -
d_call: TRBD1
v_call: TRBV15
cdr3_aa: CATSGRTGPYGYTF
cdr3_nt: TGTGCCACCAGCGGTAGGACAGGGCCTTATGGCTACACCTTC

j_call: TRBJ2-3
clone_size: -
d_call: TRBD2
v_call: TRBV9
cdr3_aa: CASSVASGILDTQYF
cdr3_nt: TGTGCCAGCAGCGTGGCTAGCGGGATTCTGGATACGCAGTATTTT

j_call: TRBJ1-1
clone_size: -
d_call: -
v_call: TRBV6-5
cdr3_aa: CASSKQVNTEAFF
cdr3_nt: TGTGCCAGCAGCAAACAGGTGAACACTGAAGCTTTCTTT

j_call: TRBJ2-7
clone_size: few
d_call: TRBD2
v_call: TRBV2
cdr3_aa: CASSVQSGKQYF
cdr3_nt: TGTGCCAGCAGTGTTCAGAGCGGGAAGCAGTACTTC

j_call: TRBJ2-1
clone_size: -
d_call: -
v_call: TRBV7-2
cdr3_aa: CASSPSAPRRDNEQFF
cdr3_nt: TGTGCCAGCAGCCCCTCGGCCCCTAGACGCGACAATGAGCAGTTCTTC

j_call: TRBJ2-7
clone_size: -
d_call: TRBD1
v_call: TRBV27
cdr3_aa: CASSLGLGTGSYEQYF
cdr3_nt: TGTGCCAGCAGTTTAGGTTTGGGGACAGGGTCCTACGAGCAGTACTTC

j_call: TRBJ2-1
clone_size: -
d_call: -
v_call: TRBV21-1
cdr3_aa: CASLTDRRFF
cdr3_nt: TGTGCCAGCCTTACAGATAGACGGTTCTTC

j_call: TRBJ1-5
clone_size: -
d_call: -
v_call: TRBV28
cdr3_aa: CASSLLGGGQPQHF
cdr3_nt: TGTGCCAGCAGTCTCCTGGGGGGGGGTCAGCCCCAGCATTTT

j_call: TRBJ1-5
clone_size: -
d_call: TRBD1
v_call: TRBV19
cdr3_aa: CASSTGQGWQPQHF
cdr3_nt: TGTGCCAGTAGTACGGGACAGGGGTGGCAGCCCCAGCATTTT

j_call: TRBJ2-2
clone_size: -
d_call: TRBD1
v_call: TRBV7-9
cdr3_aa: CASSFVQGFGELFF
cdr3_nt: TGTGCCAGCAGCTTTGTACAGGGGTTCGGGGAGCTGTTTTTT

j_call: TRBJ1-6
clone_size: -
d_call: -
v_call: TRBV2
cdr3_aa: CASSDPPGSNSPLHF
cdr3_nt: TGTGCCAGCAGTGACCCGCCAGGGTCTAATTCACCCCTCCACTTT

j_call: TRBJ2-2
clone_size: -
d_call: TRBD2
v_call: TRBV6-5
cdr3_aa: CASSYSWSGRTGELFF
cdr3_nt: TGTGCCAGCAGTTACTCTTGGAGCGGGAGGACCGGGGAGCTGTTTTTT